Listed here is a single TCR beta chain. Its antigen is unidentified. The data were taken from a study of vaccination and CD4 T cells after COVID-19. The Oncomine TCR Beta short-read assay was applied to DNA of cultured CD4+ T cells. One entry per CDR3 protein results from TCRdb running MiXCR on the PCR reads. The sample shows some 11,000 distinct CDR3 sequences, under 80% of them seen only once. This CDR3 spans 15 amino acids. The germline V gene encodes CDR1 MRHNA and CDR2 SNTAGT. J was trimmed by 8 bases and V by 4 bases; bases with no gene match: 8. The treatment is: approximately nine-day PBMC culture with coronavirus spike peptide pools or control peptides (ViraFEST assay). Patients returned positive PCR results between March and December 2020, earlier than US Alpha, Beta and Delta variants.

The rearrangement uses TRBV6-4 and TRBJ2-1; 10 bases agree with TRBD2. The receptor comes from a human donor who had recovered from COVID-19. Sequencing was done on a sample of CD4+ T cells from blood, cultured in vitro. The CDR3 region is CASSASGSSVDEQFF. For the CDR3, the DNA is TGTGCCAGCAGTGCTAGCGGGAGCTCCGTTGATGAGCAGTTCTTC.